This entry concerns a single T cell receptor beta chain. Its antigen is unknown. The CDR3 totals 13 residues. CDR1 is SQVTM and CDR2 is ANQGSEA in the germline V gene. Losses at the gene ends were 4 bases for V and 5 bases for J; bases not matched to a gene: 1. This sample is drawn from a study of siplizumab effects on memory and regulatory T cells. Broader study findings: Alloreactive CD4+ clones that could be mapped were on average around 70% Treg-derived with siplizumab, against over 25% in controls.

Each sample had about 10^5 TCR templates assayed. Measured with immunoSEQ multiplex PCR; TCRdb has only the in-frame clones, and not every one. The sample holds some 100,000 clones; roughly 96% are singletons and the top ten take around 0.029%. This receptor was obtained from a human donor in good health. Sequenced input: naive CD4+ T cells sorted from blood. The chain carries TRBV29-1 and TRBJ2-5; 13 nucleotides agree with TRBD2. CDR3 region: CSVGTSGGETQYF. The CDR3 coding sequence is TGCAGCGTTGGGACTAGCGGGGGTGAGACCCAGTACTTC.